The entry below describes one T cell receptor beta chain. The data originate from a study of CD8 T cells in Susac syndrome. Peripheral blood CD8+ and CD4+ T cells were profiled by TCR beta sequencing. The TEMRA cells underwent FACS enrichment, while the CD8+ and CD4+ T cells underwent negative isolation. After extraction with the RNeasy kit, about 0.45 to 1 ug of the RNA was reverse transcribed using random hexamers. Across 54 Vbeta and 13 Jbeta, immunoSEQ multiplex PCR amplified TCR beta CDR3. Via MiXCR, TCRdb re-called the immunoSEQ multiplex PCR reads, giving one row per CDR3 protein. This sample has more than 65,000 distinct CDR3 sequences, with 95% found just once. Trimming took 5 bases from V and 1 from J; bases not matched to a gene: 5. Germline V CDR1 and CDR2: SQVTM, ANQGSEA. The CDR3 is made up of 14 amino acids.

Specimen: CD8+ T cells from PBMCs. The chain uses TRBV29-1 and TRBJ1-1; 9 bases map to TRBD1. This clonotype was obtained from a human donor in good health. As DNA, the CDR3 is TGCAGCGTTTTGACAGGGGGATGGAACACTGAAGCTTTCTTT. Its translation is CSVLTGGWNTEAFF.